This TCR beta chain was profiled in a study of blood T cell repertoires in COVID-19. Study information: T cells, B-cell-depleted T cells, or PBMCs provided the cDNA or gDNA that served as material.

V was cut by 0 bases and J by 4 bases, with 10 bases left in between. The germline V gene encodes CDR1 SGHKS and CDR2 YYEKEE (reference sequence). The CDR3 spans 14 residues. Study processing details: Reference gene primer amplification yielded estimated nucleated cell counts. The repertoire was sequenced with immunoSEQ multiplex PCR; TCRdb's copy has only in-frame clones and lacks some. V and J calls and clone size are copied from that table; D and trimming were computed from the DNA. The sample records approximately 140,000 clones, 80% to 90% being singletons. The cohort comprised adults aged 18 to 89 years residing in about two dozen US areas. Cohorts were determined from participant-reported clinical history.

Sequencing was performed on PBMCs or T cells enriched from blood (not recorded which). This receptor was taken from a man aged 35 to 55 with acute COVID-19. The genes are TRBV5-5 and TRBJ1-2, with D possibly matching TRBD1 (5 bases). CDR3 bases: TGTGCCAGCAGCTTGGCGGGGGGAGCCTATGGCTACACCTTC. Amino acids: CASSLAGGAYGYTF.